In its sample, the clone carrying this T cell receptor (beta chain) was seen once. The table came from immunoSEQ multiplex PCR; TCRdb's copy has only in-frame clones and leaves some out. The table includes 140,000 to 150,000 clones, 85% to 90% detected once. Per germline, CDR1 LNHDA and CDR2 SQIVND (reference sequence). This CDR3 is built from 14 residues. V lost 7 bases and J lost 0, with 9 bases in between. The data stem from a study of blood T cell repertoires in COVID-19. The sample consisted of peripheral blood. The V gene is TRBV19, the J gene TRBJ2-2; no definite D call. This clonotype originated in a woman aged 55-70 years with active COVID-19. In nucleotides, the CDR3 is TGTGCCAGTAACGGAGTGGCGAACACCGGGGAGCTGTTTTTT. Its translation: CASNGVANTGELFF. The entire variable domain, with the rest obtained from reference TRBV19 and TRBJ2-2, is as follows: DGGITQSPKYLFRKEGQNVTLSCEQNLNHDAMYWYRQDPGQGLRLIYYSQIVNDFQKGDIAEGYSVSREKKESFPLTVTSAQKNPTAFYLCASNGVANTGELFFGEGSRLTVL.